These T cell receptor beta chains were read from a single sample in a study. TCRdb analysed the RT-PCR reads with MiXCR anew, one entry per CDR3 protein. The sample carries almost 700,000 distinct CDR3 sequences, 12% to 15% recorded once. The sequenced sample was memory CD4+ T cells from blood. The receptors shown here come from a female donor in good health, serving as a healthy control. CDR3s include the opening cysteine and the closing phenylalanine or tryptophan. Fields, in order: CDR3 DNA, CDR3 protein, V gene, J gene, clone size, D gene. The D gene is left open where the match is weak. Only part of the rows carry a size: once, few, many, or a class if the clone is expanded.

CDR3nt: TGCAGTGCTGTAGGGACTAGCGGGCCTTCCCTGGGGGAGCAGTACTTC
CDR3aa: CSAVGTSGPSLGEQYF
v_gene: TRBV20-1
j_gene: TRBJ2-7
abundance: -
d_gene: TRBD2

CDR3nt: TGTGCCATCAGTGCAAGAAGACCGAACACCGGGGAGCTGTTTTTT
CDR3aa: CAISARRPNTGELFF
v_gene: TRBV10-3
j_gene: TRBJ2-2
abundance: many
d_gene: -

CDR3nt: TGTGCCAGCAGCCCTCGGGGCCCTGCGTACGAGCAGTACTTC
CDR3aa: CASSPRGPAYEQYF
v_gene: TRBV7-2
j_gene: TRBJ2-7
abundance: many
d_gene: -

CDR3nt: TGTGCCAGCAGTACAGGGGGCGGCGGGGAGCTGTTTTTT
CDR3aa: CASSTGGGGELFF
v_gene: TRBV6-5
j_gene: TRBJ2-2
abundance: many
d_gene: TRBD1

CDR3nt: TGTGCCAGCAGTGAAGACGGACAGTGGCAGCCCCAGCATTTT
CDR3aa: CASSEDGQWQPQHF
v_gene: TRBV25-1
j_gene: TRBJ1-5
abundance: few
d_gene: -

CDR3nt: TGTGCCAGCAGGCGGACTACGGCGAATGAGCAGTTCTTC
CDR3aa: CASRRTTANEQFF
v_gene: TRBV12-3/TRBV12-4
j_gene: TRBJ2-1
abundance: many
d_gene: -

CDR3nt: TGCGCCAGCAGCCAAAGATCTGGTTCCAATGAGCAGTTCTTC
CDR3aa: CASSQRSGSNEQFF
v_gene: TRBV4-1
j_gene: TRBJ2-1
abundance: few
d_gene: -

CDR3nt: TGCAGTGCCAGCGGGTCGGGAGGCAACACCGGGGAGCTGTTTTTT
CDR3aa: CSASGSGGNTGELFF
v_gene: TRBV20-1
j_gene: TRBJ2-2
abundance: few
d_gene: TRBD2

CDR3nt: TGTGCCAGCAGCCCCAGAGGAGAAGCTTTCTTT
CDR3aa: CASSPRGEAFF
v_gene: TRBV7-9
j_gene: TRBJ1-1
abundance: many
d_gene: -

CDR3nt: TGCGCCAGCAGCCAAGCGGGACAGGGGACTGAGCAGTACTTC
CDR3aa: CASSQAGQGTEQYF
v_gene: TRBV4-1
j_gene: TRBJ2-7
abundance: many
d_gene: TRBD1

CDR3nt: TGCAGTGCTGAAATTCAGGGGAACACTGAAGCTTTCTTT
CDR3aa: CSAEIQGNTEAFF
v_gene: TRBV20-1
j_gene: TRBJ1-1
abundance: few
d_gene: -

CDR3nt: TGTGCCAGCAGCTTAGAGGGACTAGCGGCGGACTCCTACGAGCAGTACTTC
CDR3aa: CASSLEGLAADSYEQYF
v_gene: TRBV7-8
j_gene: TRBJ2-7
abundance: -
d_gene: TRBD2

CDR3nt: TGTGCCAGCAGCCGTACTTCTACTAGCACAGATACGCAGTATTTT
CDR3aa: CASSRTSTSTDTQYF
v_gene: TRBV12-3/TRBV12-4
j_gene: TRBJ2-3
abundance: few
d_gene: -

CDR3nt: TGCAGTGCTAAAGAACGACAGGGCCTGAACACTGAAGCTTTCTTT
CDR3aa: CSAKERQGLNTEAFF
v_gene: TRBV20-1
j_gene: TRBJ1-1
abundance: -
d_gene: TRBD1

CDR3nt: TGTGCCATCAGTGCCTCTCTGGGCCGCACAGATACGCAGTATTTT
CDR3aa: CAISASLGRTDTQYF
v_gene: TRBV10-3
j_gene: TRBJ2-3
abundance: many
d_gene: -

CDR3nt: TGTGCCAGCAGCTTGGGACAGGGACTCTATGGCTACACCTTC
CDR3aa: CASSLGQGLYGYTF
v_gene: TRBV5-6
j_gene: TRBJ1-2
abundance: many
d_gene: TRBD1

CDR3nt: TGTGCCAGCACCCCGGGCTATGCGGGAGTTCTAGGCGAGCAGTACTTC
CDR3aa: CASTPGYAGVLGEQYF
v_gene: TRBV12-3/TRBV12-4
j_gene: TRBJ2-7
abundance: many
d_gene: TRBD2

CDR3nt: TGTGCCAGCATCGCTCGGGGGGAAACAGATACGCAGTATTTT
CDR3aa: CASIARGETDTQYF
v_gene: TRBV6-6
j_gene: TRBJ2-3
abundance: few
d_gene: TRBD2

CDR3nt: TGTGCCACCAGTGATTCGGGAGCGGGAGGTGAGGAGCTGTTTTTT
CDR3aa: CATSDSGAGGEELFF
v_gene: TRBV24-1
j_gene: TRBJ2-2
abundance: few
d_gene: TRBD2

CDR3nt: TGTGCCAGCAGAGGAGCGGGGGCCCCAACCGATACGCAGTATTTT
CDR3aa: CASRGAGAPTDTQYF
v_gene: TRBV11-2
j_gene: TRBJ2-3
abundance: few
d_gene: TRBD2

CDR3nt: TGCAGTGCTAGAGATTCGTCCTATGGCTACACCTTC
CDR3aa: CSARDSSYGYTF
v_gene: TRBV20-1
j_gene: TRBJ1-2
abundance: many
d_gene: -

CDR3nt: TGTGCCAGCAGCCCGATGGGACTAGCGGGCAATGAGCAGTTCTTC
CDR3aa: CASSPMGLAGNEQFF
v_gene: TRBV7-9
j_gene: TRBJ2-1
abundance: few
d_gene: TRBD2

CDR3nt: TGTGCCAGCAGGCGGGGGGGCTTCACCGGGGAGCTGTTTTTT
CDR3aa: CASRRGGFTGELFF
v_gene: TRBV12-3/TRBV12-4
j_gene: TRBJ2-2
abundance: few
d_gene: TRBD2

CDR3nt: TGTGCCAGCAGTTGGGCCCTGGGGCTGGGCAATCAGCCCCAGCATTTT
CDR3aa: CASSWALGLGNQPQHF
v_gene: TRBV6-2/TRBV6-3
j_gene: TRBJ1-5
abundance: few
d_gene: -

CDR3nt: TGTGCCAGCAGCGAGGGACAGCTCAGGGATGCTTTCTTT
CDR3aa: CASSEGQLRDAFF
v_gene: TRBV7-9
j_gene: TRBJ1-1
abundance: few
d_gene: TRBD1

CDR3nt: TGCAGCGTGCAGGGGACTAGCGGGGACAGCTCCTACAATGAGCAGTTCTTC
CDR3aa: CSVQGTSGDSSYNEQFF
v_gene: TRBV29-1
j_gene: TRBJ2-1
abundance: many
d_gene: TRBD2

CDR3nt: TGCGCCAGCAGCGAGACCCCTGCTCATGGTGGTGAGCAGTTCTTC
CDR3aa: CASSETPAHGGEQFF
v_gene: TRBV5-1
j_gene: TRBJ2-1
abundance: -
d_gene: -

CDR3nt: TGTGCCAGCAGATACCGGACAGGTTACAATGAGCAGTTCTTC
CDR3aa: CASRYRTGYNEQFF
v_gene: TRBV28
j_gene: TRBJ2-1
abundance: -
d_gene: TRBD1

CDR3nt: TGTGCCAGCAAGCCCGACAGGGAGACTGAAGCTTTCTTT
CDR3aa: CASKPDRETEAFF
v_gene: TRBV2
j_gene: TRBJ1-1
abundance: -
d_gene: TRBD1

CDR3nt: TGTGCCAGCTCCCCTCAGCAGACAGGATCCAACACTGAAGCTTTCTTT
CDR3aa: CASSPQQTGSNTEAFF
v_gene: TRBV18
j_gene: TRBJ1-1
abundance: -
d_gene: -

CDR3nt: TGTGCCAGCGGGGGACATGGAAACACCATATATTTT
CDR3aa: CASGGHGNTIYF
v_gene: TRBV28
j_gene: TRBJ1-3
abundance: few
d_gene: -

CDR3nt: TGTGCCAGCAGTTACTCGAGTGGGGATCAAGAGACCCAGTACTTC
CDR3aa: CASSYSSGDQETQYF
v_gene: TRBV6-5
j_gene: TRBJ2-5
abundance: many
d_gene: -

CDR3nt: TGTGCCAGCAGGGGACAGGGTGAGAATACGCAGTATTTT
CDR3aa: CASRGQGENTQYF
v_gene: TRBV6-1
j_gene: TRBJ2-3
abundance: -
d_gene: TRBD1

CDR3nt: TGCAGTCCCCCCGTGCGGGAGGGATCTAACTACAATGAGCAGTTCTTC
CDR3aa: CSPPVREGSNYNEQFF
v_gene: TRBV20-1
j_gene: TRBJ2-1
abundance: -
d_gene: TRBD2